The rows below give T cell receptor beta chains drawn from one sample of a study of blood T cells in healthy people across ages. MiXCR was run by TCRdb on the 5' RACE reads, yielding one entry per CDR3 protein. The table lists about 1.5 million distinct CDR3 sequences, 35% to 45% of them singletons. Sequencing was performed on blood. The receptors here all came from a woman aged 18 to 35 in good health. CDR3s include the opening cysteine and the closing phenylalanine or tryptophan. Fields, in order: V gene, D gene, clone size, J gene, CDR3 protein, CDR3 DNA. A D gene is named only where the DNA matches it firmly. Not all rows give a size; the values are once, few, many and, for expanded clones, a class.

V: TRBV7-2
D: TRBD2
size: NA
J: TRBJ2-7
CDR3: CASSPRRVAGVSEQYF
DNA: TGTGCCAGCAGCCCCCGTAGAGTAGCGGGAGTTAGCGAGCAGTACTTC

V: TRBV9
D: TRBD2
size: once
J: TRBJ2-1
CDR3: CAGSDLAGGPNEQFF
DNA: TGTGCCGGCAGCGACCTAGCGGGGGGGCCCAATGAGCAGTTCTTC

V: TRBV20-1
D: TRBD1
size: NA
J: TRBJ1-4
CDR3: CSAISEDRAEKLFF
DNA: TGCAGTGCTATCTCCGAGGACAGGGCAGAAAAACTGTTTTTT

V: TRBV29-1
D: TRBD1
size: few
J: TRBJ2-1
CDR3: CSGRDRVYNEQFF
DNA: TGCAGCGGACGGGACAGGGTATACAATGAGCAGTTCTTC

V: TRBV27
D: NA
size: once
J: TRBJ2-7
CDR3: CASRWAGGPYSSYEQYF
DNA: TGTGCCAGCAGGTGGGCCGGGGGACCATATTCCTCCTACGAGCAGTACTTC

V: TRBV27
D: TRBD1
size: NA
J: TRBJ2-5
CDR3: CASSFYTGGETQYF
DNA: TGTGCCAGCAGTTTCTACACAGGGGGAGAGACCCAGTACTTC

V: TRBV29-1
D: TRBD2
size: few
J: TRBJ2-3
CDR3: CSVPSGRTDTQYF
DNA: TGCAGCGTGCCTAGCGGCCGCACAGATACGCAGTATTTT

V: TRBV6-2/TRBV6-3
D: TRBD1
size: NA
J: TRBJ2-1
CDR3: CASSRDRRTRQFF
DNA: TGTGCCAGCAGCCGGGACAGAAGGACCCGGCAGTTCTTC

V: TRBV20-1
D: TRBD2
size: NA
J: TRBJ2-5
CDR3: CSARGPTGLADYNEQYF
DNA: TGCAGTGCTAGAGGGCCGACGGGACTAGCGGATTACAATGAGCAGTACTTC

V: TRBV7-9
D: TRBD1
size: NA
J: TRBJ1-5
CDR3: CASSLEQGKDQPQHF
DNA: TGTGCCAGCAGCTTAGAACAGGGGAAAGATCAGCCCCAGCATTTT

V: TRBV19
D: NA
size: NA
J: TRBJ1-5
CDR3: CASSMSLEQPQHF
DNA: TGTGCCAGTAGTATGAGCCTGGAACAGCCCCAGCATTTT

V: TRBV28
D: NA
size: NA
J: TRBJ2-3
CDR3: CASSLWGADTQYF
DNA: TGTGCCAGCAGTTTGTGGGGGGCAGATACGCAGTATTTT

V: TRBV20-1
D: TRBD1
size: NA
J: TRBJ1-6
CDR3: CSARARTGSSPLHF
DNA: TGCAGTGCTAGGGCGAGGACAGGCAGTTCACCCCTCCACTTT

V: TRBV27
D: TRBD2
size: few
J: TRBJ2-1
CDR3: CASSFILAGDNEQFF
DNA: TGTGCCAGCAGTTTCATACTAGCGGGAGACAATGAGCAGTTCTTC

V: TRBV20-1
D: TRBD1
size: NA
J: TRBJ2-7
CDR3: CSSRDRGTYEQYF
DNA: TGCAGTAGTCGGGACAGGGGTACCTACGAGCAGTACTTC

V: TRBV7-2
D: TRBD1
size: few
J: TRBJ2-3
CDR3: CASSPRTGGNTDTQYF
DNA: TGTGCCAGCAGCCCCCGGACAGGGGGCAACACAGATACGCAGTATTTT

V: TRBV18
D: TRBD2
size: few
J: TRBJ2-7
CDR3: CASSPISGRAGSYEQYF
DNA: TGTGCCAGCTCACCAATAAGCGGGAGGGCCGGCAGCTACGAGCAGTACTTC

V: TRBV29-1
D: NA
size: NA
J: TRBJ2-5
CDR3: CSVESGLQETQYF
DNA: TGCAGCGTTGAATCTGGTCTTCAAGAGACCCAGTACTTC

V: TRBV5-1
D: TRBD1
size: once
J: TRBJ1-4
CDR3: CVSSQGATNEKLFF
DNA: TGCGTCAGCAGTCAGGGGGCAACTAATGAAAAACTGTTTTTT

V: TRBV20-1
D: TRBD2
size: few
J: TRBJ2-1
CDR3: CSASGRSGGAYNEQFF
DNA: TGCAGTGCGAGCGGGCGAAGCGGGGGGGCCTACAATGAGCAGTTCTTC

V: TRBV28
D: NA
size: NA
J: TRBJ1-5
CDR3: CASSLFKVGGRVTNQPQHF
DNA: TGTGCCAGCAGTTTGTTTAAAGTGGGAGGGAGGGTAACCAATCAGCCCCAGCATTTT

V: TRBV6-2/TRBV6-3
D: NA
size: few
J: TRBJ2-1
CDR3: CASSLPRPHEQFF
DNA: TGTGCCAGCAGTTTACCGCGACCCCATGAGCAGTTCTTC

V: TRBV20-1
D: NA
size: NA
J: TRBJ2-1
CDR3: CSARNRGPEQFF
DNA: TGCAGTGCTAGAAATCGGGGCCCTGAGCAGTTCTTC

V: TRBV12-3/TRBV12-4
D: NA
size: many
J: TRBJ1-6
CDR3: CASKQVNSPLHF
DNA: TGTGCCAGCAAACAGGTTAATTCACCCCTCCACTTT

V: TRBV6-2/TRBV6-3
D: NA
size: few
J: TRBJ2-1
CDR3: CASSYGLNEQFF
DNA: TGTGCCAGCAGTTACGGTTTGAATGAGCAGTTCTTC

V: TRBV7-9
D: TRBD1
size: few
J: TRBJ2-7
CDR3: CASTRLQGMYEQYF
DNA: TGTGCCAGCACCAGATTACAGGGGATGTACGAGCAGTACTTC

V: TRBV5-6
D: TRBD2
size: NA
J: TRBJ2-3
CDR3: CASSLRAAAGLAGGPVFGTDTQYF
DNA: TGTGCCAGCAGCTTGAGGGCGGCAGCGGGACTAGCGGGAGGGCCAGTCTTCGGCACAGATACGCAGTATTTT

V: TRBV7-8
D: NA
size: NA
J: TRBJ1-5
CDR3: CASSSGPEVLPQHF
DNA: TGTGCCAGCAGCTCCGGGCCGGAAGTCCTGCCCCAGCATTTT

V: TRBV7-9
D: NA
size: NA
J: TRBJ1-6
CDR3: CASSPLGTLHF
DNA: TGTGCCAGCAGCCCTCTCGGTACCCTCCACTTT

V: TRBV12-3/TRBV12-4
D: NA
size: NA
J: TRBJ1-1
CDR3: CASNSLTRMNTEAFF
DNA: TGTGCCAGCAACAGTCTGACGAGGATGAACACTGAAGCTTTCTTT

V: TRBV6-5
D: TRBD1
size: NA
J: TRBJ2-3
CDR3: CASRPTGTGGTDTQYF
DNA: TGTGCCAGCAGGCCTACCGGGACAGGAGGCACAGATACGCAGTATTTT

V: TRBV12-3/TRBV12-4
D: TRBD1
size: few
J: TRBJ1-2
CDR3: CASRRGTGLYGYTF
DNA: TGTGCCAGCAGACGGGGGACAGGACTCTATGGCTACACCTTC

V: TRBV7-6
D: TRBD2
size: NA
J: TRBJ2-7
CDR3: CASSVVSSGYEQYF
DNA: TGTGCCAGCAGCGTAGTGTCTAGCGGCTACGAGCAGTACTTC

V: TRBV27
D: TRBD2
size: NA
J: TRBJ2-3
CDR3: CASSPLTSGGDSDTQYF
DNA: TGTGCCAGCAGTCCTCTGACTAGCGGGGGGGACTCAGATACGCAGTATTTT

V: TRBV7-3
D: TRBD1
size: few
J: TRBJ1-1
CDR3: CASSFGQGDTEAFF
DNA: TGTGCCAGCAGCTTTGGTCAGGGGGACACTGAAGCTTTCTTT

V: TRBV9
D: NA
size: once
J: TRBJ1-1
CDR3: CASSTEVGAVSTEAFF
DNA: TGTGCCAGCAGCACCGAAGTGGGGGCAGTGAGCACTGAAGCTTTCTTT

V: TRBV20-1
D: NA
size: NA
J: TRBJ2-1
CDR3: CSVRRNNEQFF
DNA: TGCAGTGTCAGGCGGAACAATGAGCAGTTCTTC

V: TRBV30
D: NA
size: NA
J: TRBJ2-5
CDR3: CAWNPGTRNEQYF
DNA: TGTGCCTGGAATCCCGGGACTCGAAATGAGCAGTACTTC

V: TRBV6-5
D: TRBD2
size: few
J: TRBJ2-3
CDR3: CASSSPGLAGGYQRTQYF
DNA: TGTGCCAGCAGTTCACCGGGACTAGCGGGGGGGTACCAACGTACGCAGTATTTT

V: TRBV29-1
D: NA
size: NA
J: TRBJ2-2
CDR3: CSVVGPMNTGELFF
DNA: TGCAGCGTTGTGGGGCCGATGAACACCGGGGAGCTGTTTTTT

V: TRBV19
D: NA
size: NA
J: TRBJ2-3
CDR3: CASWSGSTDTQYF
DNA: TGTGCCAGTTGGTCGGGGAGCACAGATACGCAGTATTTT

V: TRBV12-3/TRBV12-4
D: NA
size: NA
J: TRBJ1-5
CDR3: CASSFSSREGNQPQHF
DNA: TGTGCCAGCAGTTTTTCTAGTAGGGAGGGCAATCAGCCCCAGCATTTT

V: TRBV11-2
D: NA
size: few
J: TRBJ2-5
CDR3: CASSLGGRSEETQYF
DNA: TGTGCCAGCAGCTTAGGGGGTAGGTCGGAAGAGACCCAGTACTTC

V: TRBV4-1
D: NA
size: NA
J: TRBJ1-2
CDR3: CASTPLGRLNYGYTF
DNA: TGCGCCAGCACCCCTTTAGGCCGGCTTAACTATGGCTACACCTTC

V: TRBV10-3
D: NA
size: NA
J: TRBJ1-1
CDR3: CAISEQDGTEAFF
DNA: TGTGCCATCAGTGAACAGGATGGAACTGAAGCTTTCTTT

V: TRBV3-1
D: TRBD1
size: NA
J: TRBJ2-6
CDR3: CASSQAIWDSVFSGANVLTF
DNA: TGTGCCAGCAGCCAAGCCATTTGGGACAGCGTATTCTCTGGGGCCAACGTCCTGACTTTC

V: TRBV7-9
D: NA
size: NA
J: TRBJ1-2
CDR3: CASSYTMPRGYTF
DNA: TGTGCCAGCAGCTACACCATGCCCCGGGGCTACACCTTC